The clone carrying this T cell receptor beta chain appeared once. Antigen unknown. A read error may produce the germline difference seen at one junction end. The length of the CDR3 is 12 residues. Germline-derived CDR1 and CDR2 are SNHLY and FYNNEI. This sample was taken from a study of cytomegalovirus exposure and HLA in healthy donors. Whole-study context: About 85 million unique TCRs from HLA-typed donors were held in an early release of data.

With 60 Vbeta and 13 Jbeta primers, the PCR was carried out. Sequenced by immunoSEQ multiplex PCR; TCRdb stores in-frame clones only, minus some. The data contain 160,000 or so clones, around 83% of them singletons. Study conclusions and caveats: Common viral pathogens (according to a later analysis) appeared linked to several of the most significant clusters. Among TCR beta chains, those listed as cytomegalovirus-associated numbered roughly 150. TCR sequences were mostly rare, though some public TCRs occurred in many donors.

Material: PBMCs. This chain uses TRBV2 with TRBJ1-2; D gene unclear. This TCR was recovered from a woman aged 18-29 years in good health and CMV-seronegative. CDR3 DNA sequence: TGTGCCAGCAGTGAAGCTCGAGCGGACGCGTCCTTC. This gives the protein CASSEARADASF. The full variable domain, with the rest looked up from reference TRBV2 and TRBJ1-2, is EPEVTQTPSHQVTQMGQEVILRCVPISNHLYFYWYRQILGQKVEFLVSFYNNEISEKSEIFDDQFSVERPDGSNFTLKIRSTKLEDSAMYFCASSEARADASFGSGTRLTVV.